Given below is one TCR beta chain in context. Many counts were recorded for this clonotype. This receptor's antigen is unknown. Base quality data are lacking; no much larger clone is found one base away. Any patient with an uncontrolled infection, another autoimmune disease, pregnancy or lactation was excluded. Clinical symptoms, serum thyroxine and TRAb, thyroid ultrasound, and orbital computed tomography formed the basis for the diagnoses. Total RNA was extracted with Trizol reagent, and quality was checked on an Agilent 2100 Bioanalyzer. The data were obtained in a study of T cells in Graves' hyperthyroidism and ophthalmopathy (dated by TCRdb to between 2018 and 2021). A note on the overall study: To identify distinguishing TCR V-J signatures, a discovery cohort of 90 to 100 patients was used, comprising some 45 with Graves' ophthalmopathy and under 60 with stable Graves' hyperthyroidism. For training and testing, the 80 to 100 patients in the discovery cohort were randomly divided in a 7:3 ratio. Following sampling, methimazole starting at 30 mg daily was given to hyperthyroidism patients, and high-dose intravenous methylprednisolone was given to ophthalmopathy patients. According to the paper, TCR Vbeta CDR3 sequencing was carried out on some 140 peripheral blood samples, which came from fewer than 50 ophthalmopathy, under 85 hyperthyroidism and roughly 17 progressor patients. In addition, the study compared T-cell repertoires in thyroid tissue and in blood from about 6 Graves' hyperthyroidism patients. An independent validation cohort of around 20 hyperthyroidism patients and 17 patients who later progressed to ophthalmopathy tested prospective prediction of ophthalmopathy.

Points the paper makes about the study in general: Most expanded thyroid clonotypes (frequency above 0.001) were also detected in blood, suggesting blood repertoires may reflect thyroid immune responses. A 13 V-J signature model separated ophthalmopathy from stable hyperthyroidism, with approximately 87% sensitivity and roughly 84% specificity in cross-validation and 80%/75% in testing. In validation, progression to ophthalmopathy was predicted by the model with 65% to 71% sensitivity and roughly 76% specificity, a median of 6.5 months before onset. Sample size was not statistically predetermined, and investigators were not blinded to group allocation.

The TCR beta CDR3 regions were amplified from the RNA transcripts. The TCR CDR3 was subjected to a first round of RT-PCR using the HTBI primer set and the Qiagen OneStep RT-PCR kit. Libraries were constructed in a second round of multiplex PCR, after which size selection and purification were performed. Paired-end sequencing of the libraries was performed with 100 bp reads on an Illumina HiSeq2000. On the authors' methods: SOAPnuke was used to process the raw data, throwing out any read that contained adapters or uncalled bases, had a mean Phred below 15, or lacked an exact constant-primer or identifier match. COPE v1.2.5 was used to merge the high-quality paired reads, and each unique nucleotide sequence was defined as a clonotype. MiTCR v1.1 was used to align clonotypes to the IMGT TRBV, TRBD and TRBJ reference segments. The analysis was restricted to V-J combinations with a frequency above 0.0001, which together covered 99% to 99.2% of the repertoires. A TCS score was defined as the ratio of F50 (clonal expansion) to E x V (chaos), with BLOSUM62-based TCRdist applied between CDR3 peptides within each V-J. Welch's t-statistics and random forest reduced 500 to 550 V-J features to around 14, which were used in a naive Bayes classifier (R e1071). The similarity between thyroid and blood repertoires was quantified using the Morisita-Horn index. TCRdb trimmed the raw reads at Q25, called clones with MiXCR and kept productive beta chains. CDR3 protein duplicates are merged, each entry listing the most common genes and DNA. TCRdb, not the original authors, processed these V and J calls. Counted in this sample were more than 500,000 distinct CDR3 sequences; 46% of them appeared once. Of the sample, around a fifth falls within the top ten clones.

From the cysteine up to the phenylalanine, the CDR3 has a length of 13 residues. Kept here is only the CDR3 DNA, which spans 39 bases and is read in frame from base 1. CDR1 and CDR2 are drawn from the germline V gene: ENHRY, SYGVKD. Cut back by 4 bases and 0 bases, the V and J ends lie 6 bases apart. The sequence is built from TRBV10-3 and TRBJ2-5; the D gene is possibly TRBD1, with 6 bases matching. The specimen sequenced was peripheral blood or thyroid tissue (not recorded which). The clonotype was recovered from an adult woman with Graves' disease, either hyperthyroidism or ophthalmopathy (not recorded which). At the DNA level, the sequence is TGTGCCATCAGTGCAGGGGACCAAGAGACCCAGTACTTC. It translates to CAISAGDQETQYF.